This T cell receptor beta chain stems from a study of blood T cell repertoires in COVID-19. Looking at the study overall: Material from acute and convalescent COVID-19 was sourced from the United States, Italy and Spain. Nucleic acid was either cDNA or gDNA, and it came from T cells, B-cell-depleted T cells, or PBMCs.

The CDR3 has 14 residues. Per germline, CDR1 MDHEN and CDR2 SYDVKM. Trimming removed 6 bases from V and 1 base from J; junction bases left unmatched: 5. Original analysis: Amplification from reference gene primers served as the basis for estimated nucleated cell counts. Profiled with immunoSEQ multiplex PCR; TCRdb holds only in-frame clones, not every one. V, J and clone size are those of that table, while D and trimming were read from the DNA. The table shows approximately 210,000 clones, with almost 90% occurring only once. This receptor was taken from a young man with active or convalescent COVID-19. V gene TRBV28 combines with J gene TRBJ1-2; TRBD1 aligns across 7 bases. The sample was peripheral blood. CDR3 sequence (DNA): TGTGCCAGCAGCCATAGACAGGGTAACTATGGCTACACCTTC. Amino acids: CASSHRQGNYGYTF.